In its sample, the clone carrying this T cell receptor (beta chain) was seen a few times. Its specificity is unknown. The source of the sample is a study of T cells in Graves' hyperthyroidism and ophthalmopathy. It was 10 ml of fresh peripheral blood that supplied the PBMCs. Findings and limits, study-wide: The model forecast ophthalmopathy, anticipating it by a median approximately 6.2 months before onset.

V was trimmed by 0 bases and J by 2 bases, leaving 9 bases between them. This CDR3 has 16 residues. The V gene's germline CDR1 is SGHRS and CDR2 YFSETQ. Researchers amplified the TCR beta CDR3 regions from RNA transcripts. TCR CDR3 underwent first-round RT-PCR with the HTBI primer set. From the multiplex PCR reads, TCRdb called clonotypes with MiXCR, one entry per CDR3 protein. The sample consists of approximately 380,000 distinct CDR3 sequences, about 18% of them appearing once. This receptor was obtained from a man younger than 35 with Graves' ophthalmopathy. The sequencing sample was made of blood. The V gene is TRBV5-1, the J gene TRBJ2-6, with D possibly matching TRBD1 (6 bases). As DNA, the CDR3 is TGCGCCAGCAGCTTGGATGAGGGGGCTGGGGCCAACGTCCTGACTTTC. This codes for CASSLDEGAGANVLTF.